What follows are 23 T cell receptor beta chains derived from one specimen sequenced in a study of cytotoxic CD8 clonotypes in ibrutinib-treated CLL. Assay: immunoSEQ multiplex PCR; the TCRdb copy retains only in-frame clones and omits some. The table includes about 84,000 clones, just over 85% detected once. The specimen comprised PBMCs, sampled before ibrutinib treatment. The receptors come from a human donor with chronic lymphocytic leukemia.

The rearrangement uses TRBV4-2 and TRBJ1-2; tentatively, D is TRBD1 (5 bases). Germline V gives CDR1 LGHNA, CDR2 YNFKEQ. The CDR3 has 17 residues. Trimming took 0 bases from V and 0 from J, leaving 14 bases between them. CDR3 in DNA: TGTGCCAGCAGCCAAGATCACGGGGACCGCCCTAACTATGGCTACACCTTC. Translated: CASSQDHGDRPNYGYTF.

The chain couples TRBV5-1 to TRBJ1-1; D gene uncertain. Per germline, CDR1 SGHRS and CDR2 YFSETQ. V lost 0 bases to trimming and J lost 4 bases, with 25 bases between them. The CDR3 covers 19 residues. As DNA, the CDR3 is TGCGCCAGCAGCTTGGGGGTGTGGGGTGATCCTAGAGGAACCACTGAAGCTTTCTTT. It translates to CASSLGVWGDPRGTTEAFF.

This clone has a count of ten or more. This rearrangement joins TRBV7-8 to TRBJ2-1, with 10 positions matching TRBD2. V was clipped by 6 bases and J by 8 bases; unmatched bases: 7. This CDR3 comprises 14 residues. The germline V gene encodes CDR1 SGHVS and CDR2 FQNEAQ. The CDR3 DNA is TGTGCCAGCAGAGCGCCGGGACTAGCGCATGAGCAGTTCTTC. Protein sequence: CASRAPGLAHEQFF. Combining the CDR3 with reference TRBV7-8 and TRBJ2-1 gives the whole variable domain GAGVSQSPRYKVAKRGQDVALRCDPISGHVSLFWYQQALGQGPEFLTYFQNEAQLDKSGLPSDRFFAERPEGSVSTLKIQRTQQEDSAVYLCASRAPGLAHEQFFGPGTRLTVL.

The CDR3 DNA is TGTGCCAGCAGTTTGTCGGGGGGCAATTTTAATCAGCCCCAGCATTTT. Residues: CASSLSGGNFNQPQHF. The chain is built from TRBV28 and TRBJ1-5; D possibly corresponds to TRBD1 (6 bases). CDR1 is MDHEN and CDR2 is SYDVKM in the germline V gene. Between the trimmed V and J ends, which lost 3 bases and 4 bases, there was a span of 16 bases. The CDR3 length is 16 residues.

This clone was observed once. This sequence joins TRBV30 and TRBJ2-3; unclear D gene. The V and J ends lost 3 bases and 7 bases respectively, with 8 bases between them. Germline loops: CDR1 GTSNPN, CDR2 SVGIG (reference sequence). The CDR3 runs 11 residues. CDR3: CAWRPGYTQYF. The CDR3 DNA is TGTGCCTGGAGGCCGGGTTATACGCAGTATTTT.

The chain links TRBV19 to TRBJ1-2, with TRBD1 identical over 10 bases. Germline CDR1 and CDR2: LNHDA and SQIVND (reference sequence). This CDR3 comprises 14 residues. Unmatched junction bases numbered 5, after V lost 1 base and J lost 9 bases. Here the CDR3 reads CASSIVRDRGSYTF. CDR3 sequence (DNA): TGTGCCAGTAGTATAGTCCGGGACAGGGGTAGCTACACCTTC.

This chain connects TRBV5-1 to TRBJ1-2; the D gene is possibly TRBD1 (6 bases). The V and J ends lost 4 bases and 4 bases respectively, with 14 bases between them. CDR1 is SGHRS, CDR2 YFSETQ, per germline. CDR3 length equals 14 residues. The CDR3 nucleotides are TGCGCCAGCAGCGCAGGGGATCCTGGCTATGGCTACACCTTC. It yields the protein CASSAGDPGYGYTF. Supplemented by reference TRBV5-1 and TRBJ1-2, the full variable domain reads KAGVTQTPRYLIKTRGQQVTLSCSPISGHRSVSWYQQTPGQGLQFLFEYFSETQRNKGNFPGRFSGRQFSNSRSEMNVSTLELGDSALYLCASSAGDPGYGYTFGSGTRLTVV.

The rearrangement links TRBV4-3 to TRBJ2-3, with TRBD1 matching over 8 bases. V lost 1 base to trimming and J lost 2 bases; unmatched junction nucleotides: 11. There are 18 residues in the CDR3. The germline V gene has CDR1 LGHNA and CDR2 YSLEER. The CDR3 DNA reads TGCGCCAGCAGCCAAGTCCTCCCGGGACAGGCAACCACAGATACGCAGTATTTT. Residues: CASSQVLPGQATTDTQYF.

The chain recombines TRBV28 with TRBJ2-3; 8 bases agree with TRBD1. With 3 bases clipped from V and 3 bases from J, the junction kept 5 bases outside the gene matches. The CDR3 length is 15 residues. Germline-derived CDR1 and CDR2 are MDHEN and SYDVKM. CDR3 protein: CASSLDRVGTDTQYF. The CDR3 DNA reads TGTGCCAGCAGTTTGGACAGGGTGGGGACAGATACGCAGTATTTT.

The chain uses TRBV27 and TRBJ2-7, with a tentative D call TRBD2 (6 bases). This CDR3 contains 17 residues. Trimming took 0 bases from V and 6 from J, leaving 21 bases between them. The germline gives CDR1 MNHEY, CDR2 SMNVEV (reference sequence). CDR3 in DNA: TGTGCCAGCAGTTTATCCCTATATCACGCGACGGAGGGCGAGCAGTACTTC. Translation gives CASSLSLYHATEGEQYF.

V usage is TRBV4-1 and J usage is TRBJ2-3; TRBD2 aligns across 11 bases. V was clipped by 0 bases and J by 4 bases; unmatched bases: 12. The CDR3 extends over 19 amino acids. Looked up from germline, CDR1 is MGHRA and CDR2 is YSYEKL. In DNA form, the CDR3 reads TGCGCCAGCAGCCAAGATAGGCGACTAGCGGGATCCGCGGCAGATACGCAGTATTTT. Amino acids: CASSQDRRLAGSAADTQYF.

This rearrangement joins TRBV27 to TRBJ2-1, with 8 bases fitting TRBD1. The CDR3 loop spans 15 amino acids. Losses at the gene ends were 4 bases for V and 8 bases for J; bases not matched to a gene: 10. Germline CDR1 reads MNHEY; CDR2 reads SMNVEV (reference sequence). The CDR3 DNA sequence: TGTGCCAGCAGTTCGACAGGGGCGGTTATCCATGAGCAGTTCTTC. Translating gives CASSSTGAVIHEQFF.

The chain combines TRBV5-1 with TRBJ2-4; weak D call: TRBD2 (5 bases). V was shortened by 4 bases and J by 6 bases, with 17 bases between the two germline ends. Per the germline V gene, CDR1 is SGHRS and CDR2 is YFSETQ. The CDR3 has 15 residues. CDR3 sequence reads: CASSPNAGEGNIQYF. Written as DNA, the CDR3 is TGCGCCAGCAGCCCGAACGCGGGTGAAGGAAACATTCAGTACTTC.

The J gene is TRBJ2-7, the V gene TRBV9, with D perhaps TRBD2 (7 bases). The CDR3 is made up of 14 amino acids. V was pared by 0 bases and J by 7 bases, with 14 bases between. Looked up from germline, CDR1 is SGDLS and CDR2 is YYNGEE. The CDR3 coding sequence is TGTGCCAGCAGCGTAGATCGGGGGGCAGGAGAGCAGTACTTC. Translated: CASSVDRGAGEQYF. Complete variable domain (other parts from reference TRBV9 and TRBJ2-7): DSGVTQTPKHLITATGQRVTLRCSPRSGDLSVYWYQQSLDQGLQFLIQYYNGEERAKGNILERFSAQQFPDLHSELNLSSLELGDSALYFCASSVDRGAGEQYFGPGTRLTVT.

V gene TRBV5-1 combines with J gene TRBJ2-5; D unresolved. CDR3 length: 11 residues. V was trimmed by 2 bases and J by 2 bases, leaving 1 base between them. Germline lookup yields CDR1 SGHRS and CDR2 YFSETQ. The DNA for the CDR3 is TGCGCCAGCAGCTTTCAAGAGACCCAGTACTTC. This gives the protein CASSFQETQYF.

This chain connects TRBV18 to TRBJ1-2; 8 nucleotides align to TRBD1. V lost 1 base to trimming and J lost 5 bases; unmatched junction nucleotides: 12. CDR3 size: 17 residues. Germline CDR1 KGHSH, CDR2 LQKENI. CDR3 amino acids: CASSPLIPGGADYGYTF. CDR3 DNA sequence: TGTGCCAGCTCACCACTCATCCCAGGGGGCGCAGATTATGGCTACACCTTC.

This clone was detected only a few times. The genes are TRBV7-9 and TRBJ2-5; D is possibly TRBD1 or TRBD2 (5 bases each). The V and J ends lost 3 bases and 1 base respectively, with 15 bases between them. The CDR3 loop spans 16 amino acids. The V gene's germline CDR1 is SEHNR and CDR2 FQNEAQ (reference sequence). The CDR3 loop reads CASSFSTSGGQETQYF. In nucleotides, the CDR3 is TGTGCCAGCAGCTTCTCCACCAGTGGGGGCCAAGAGACCCAGTACTTC.

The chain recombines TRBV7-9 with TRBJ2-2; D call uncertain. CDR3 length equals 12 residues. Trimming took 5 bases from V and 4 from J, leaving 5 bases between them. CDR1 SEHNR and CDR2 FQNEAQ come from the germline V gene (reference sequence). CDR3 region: CASSLSTGELFF. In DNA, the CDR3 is TGTGCCAGCAGCCTCTCCACCGGGGAGCTGTTTTTT.

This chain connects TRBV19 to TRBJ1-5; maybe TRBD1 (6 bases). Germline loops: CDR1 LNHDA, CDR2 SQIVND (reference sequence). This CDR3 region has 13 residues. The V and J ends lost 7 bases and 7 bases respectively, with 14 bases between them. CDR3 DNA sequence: TGTGCCAGTAACAAACAGGGCAGCCAGCCCCAGCATTTT. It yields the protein CASNKQGSQPQHF.

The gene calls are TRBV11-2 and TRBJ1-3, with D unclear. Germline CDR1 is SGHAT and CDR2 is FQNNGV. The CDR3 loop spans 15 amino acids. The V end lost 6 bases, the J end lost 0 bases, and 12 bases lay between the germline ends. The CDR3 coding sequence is TGTGCCAGCAGTCCCGTTATAGGCTCTGGAAACACCATATATTTT. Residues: CASSPVIGSGNTIYF.

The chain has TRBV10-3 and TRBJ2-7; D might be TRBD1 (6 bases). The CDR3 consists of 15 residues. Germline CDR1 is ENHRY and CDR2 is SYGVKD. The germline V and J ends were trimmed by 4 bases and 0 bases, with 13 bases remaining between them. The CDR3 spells CAISVNRDTSYEQYF. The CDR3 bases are TGTGCCATCAGTGTAAACCGGGACACCTCCTACGAGCAGTACTTC.

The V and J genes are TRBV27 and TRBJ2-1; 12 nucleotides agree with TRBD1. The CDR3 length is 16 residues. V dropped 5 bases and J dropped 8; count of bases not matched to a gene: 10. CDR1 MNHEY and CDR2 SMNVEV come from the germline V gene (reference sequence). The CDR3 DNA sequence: TGTGCCAGCAGTATCCGCCCGGGGACAGGGGGCGATGAGCAGTTCTTC. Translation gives CASSIRPGTGGDEQFF.

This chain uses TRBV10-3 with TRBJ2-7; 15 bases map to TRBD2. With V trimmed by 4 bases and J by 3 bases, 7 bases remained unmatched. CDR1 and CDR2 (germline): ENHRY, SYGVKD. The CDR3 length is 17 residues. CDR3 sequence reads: CAISGRTSGRDVYEQYF. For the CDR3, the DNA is TGTGCCATCAGTGGACGGACTAGCGGGAGGGACGTCTACGAGCAGTACTTC.